The source of this T cell receptor (beta chain) is a study of B cell selection in AIRE deficiency. As concerns this clone: The antigen remains unidentified.

Per the original methods: Pooled Tregs gave about 5.65x10^4 patient and over 8.5x10^4 donor TCRbeta sequences. The method was immunoSEQ multiplex PCR; TCRdb's version includes in-frame clones alone and lacks a portion of them. That table is the source of V, J and clone size, and D and trimming were worked out from the DNA. The repertoire holds approximately 21,000 clones, less than 95% seen once, with just under 2% in the top ten. CDR3 size: 15 residues. The ends were cut back, 0 bases at V and 1 base at J, with 9 bases in the middle. Germline lookup yields CDR1 SGHNT and CDR2 YENEEA. The regulatory T cell sort gate was CD4+CD25hiCD127low/negative. Study observations and caveats: Shared Treg sequences were biased toward short CDR3s with few non-templated nucleotide insertions. Only TCRbeta was sequenced; approximately 37% of shared healthy Treg sequences appeared in Tconv. Patient Tconv and Treg cells showed healthy-like TCRBV usage, CDR3 length, diversity.

The sample was Tregs sorted from PBMCs. V gene TRBV11-3 combines with J gene TRBJ1-1, with unresolved D. The TCR sequence derives from a human donor with AIRE deficiency. The DNA of the CDR3 is TGTGCCAGCAGCTTAGACCCTGATCAGAACACTGAAGCTTTCTTT. This codes for CASSLDPDQNTEAFF.